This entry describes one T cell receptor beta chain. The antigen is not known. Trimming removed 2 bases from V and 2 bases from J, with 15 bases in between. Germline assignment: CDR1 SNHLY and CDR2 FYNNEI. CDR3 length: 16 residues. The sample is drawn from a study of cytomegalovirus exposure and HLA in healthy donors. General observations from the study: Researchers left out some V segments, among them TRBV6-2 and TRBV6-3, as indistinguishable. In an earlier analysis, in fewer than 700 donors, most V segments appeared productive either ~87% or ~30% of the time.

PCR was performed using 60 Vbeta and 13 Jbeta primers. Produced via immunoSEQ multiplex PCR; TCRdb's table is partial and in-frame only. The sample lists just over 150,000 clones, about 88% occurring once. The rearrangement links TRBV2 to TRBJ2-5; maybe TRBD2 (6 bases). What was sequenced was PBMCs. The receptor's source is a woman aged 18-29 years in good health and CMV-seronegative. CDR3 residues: CASSELISGGQETQYF. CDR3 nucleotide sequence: TGTGCCAGCAGTGAACTGATCTCTGGGGGGCAAGAGACCCAGTACTTC. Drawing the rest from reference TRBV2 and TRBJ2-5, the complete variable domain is EPEVTQTPSHQVTQMGQEVILRCVPISNHLYFYWYRQILGQKVEFLVSFYNNEISEKSEIFDDQFSVERPDGSNFTLKIRSTKLEDSAMYFCASSELISGGQETQYFGPGTRLLVL.